This TCR beta chain was recovered during a study of blood T cell repertoires in COVID-19. This CDR3 has 16 amino acids. Germline loops: CDR1 LNHDA, CDR2 SQIVND (reference sequence). V shed 3 bases and J shed 3 bases, with 15 bases lying between them. Recruitment covered 20 to 25 US areas and drew participants whose ages spanned about 18 to 95 years. Profiled with immunoSEQ multiplex PCR; TCRdb holds only in-frame clones, not every one. The sample has 380,000 or so clones; around 87% are singletons. Sequencing was performed on PBMCs or T cells enriched from blood (not recorded which). The gene calls are TRBV19 and TRBJ2-1, with D perhaps TRBD2 (6 bases). This TCR derives from a man aged 30-40 years who had recovered from COVID-19. The CDR3 nucleotides are TGTGCCAGTAGTATCGGATATCCGGGACTCTACAATGAGCAGTTCTTC. As protein: CASSIGYPGLYNEQFF.